This T cell receptor (beta chain) originates from a study of T-cell memory formation after mild COVID-19. General observations from the study: Confirmation of SARS-CoV-2 specificity was lacking for second-wave clones peaking day 37.

This clonotype appeared a few times. Its antigen is not identified. The authors produced TCR alpha and TCR beta cDNA libraries with sample barcodes and UMIs by 5'RACE using constant-segment primers. TCRdb passed the 5' RACE reads through MiXCR, listing each CDR3 protein once. The sample gives 250,000 or so distinct CDR3 sequences, under 20% of which show up once; roughly 23% is in the top ten. Sequencing was performed on PBMCs or a T cell subset sorted from them (not recorded which). The TCR comes from a man aged 18 to 35 who had mild COVID-19 (a few samples of this study predate the infection). Cell type and time point are not known.

CDR3 sequence (DNA): TGTGCCAGCAGCGTCGACAGGGACACCGGGGAGCTGTTTTTT. Its translation is CASSVDRDTGELFF. The chain joins TRBV5-8 to TRBJ2-2, with TRBD1 identical over 7 bases. Looked up from germline, CDR1 is SGHTS and CDR2 is YDEGEE. The V segment lost 4 bases and the J segment 3 bases; nucleotides outside the gene matches: 3. This CDR3 region has 14 residues.